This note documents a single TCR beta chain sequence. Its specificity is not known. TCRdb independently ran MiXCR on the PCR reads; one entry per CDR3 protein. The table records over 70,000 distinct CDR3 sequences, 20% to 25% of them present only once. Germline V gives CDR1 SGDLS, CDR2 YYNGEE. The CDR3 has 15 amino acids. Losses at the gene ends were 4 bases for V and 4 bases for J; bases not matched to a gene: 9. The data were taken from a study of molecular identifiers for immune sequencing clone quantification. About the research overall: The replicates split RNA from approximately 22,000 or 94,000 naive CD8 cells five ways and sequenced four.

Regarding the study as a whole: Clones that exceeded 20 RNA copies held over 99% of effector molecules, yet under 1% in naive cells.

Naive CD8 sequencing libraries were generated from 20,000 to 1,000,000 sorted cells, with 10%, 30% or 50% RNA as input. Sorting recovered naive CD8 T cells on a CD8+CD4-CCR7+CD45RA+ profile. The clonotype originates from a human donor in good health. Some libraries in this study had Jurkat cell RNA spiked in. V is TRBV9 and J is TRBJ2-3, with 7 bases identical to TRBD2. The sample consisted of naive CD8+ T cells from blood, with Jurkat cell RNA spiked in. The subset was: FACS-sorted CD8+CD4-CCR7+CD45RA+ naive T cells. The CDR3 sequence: CASSPEGRVPDTQYF. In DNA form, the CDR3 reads TGTGCCAGCAGCCCAGAAGGGAGGGTTCCAGATACGCAGTATTTT.